This entry concerns a single T cell receptor (beta chain). Both 60 Vbeta primers and 13 Jbeta primers went into the PCR. The table came from immunoSEQ multiplex PCR; TCRdb's copy has only in-frame clones and leaves some out. The data show 150,000 to 200,000 clones, with around 82% seen just once and 1.5% to 2% held by the top ten. The data were obtained in a study of cytomegalovirus exposure and HLA in healthy donors. CDR3 length equals 13 residues. The germline V gene has CDR1 SNHLY and CDR2 FYNNEI. This clonotype originated in a middle-aged man in good health and CMV-seropositive. Input material: PBMCs. The chain has TRBV2 and TRBJ2-5; 10 positions match TRBD2. CDR3 sequence: CAPARTSGGTQYF. CDR3 sequence (DNA): TGTGCGCCCGCCCGGACTAGCGGAGGGACCCAGTACTTC.